The 20 T cell receptor beta chains reported below all come from one sample, sequenced in a study of CD8+ T cells in alopecia areata. Once RNA had been extracted, it was reverse transcribed into cDNA to act as the sequencing template. Profiling relied on immunoSEQ multiplex PCR, and the TCRdb table lists in-frame clones only, not all of them. Listed here are more than 90,000 clones without any singletons, the top ten holding 20%. The sample comprised lesional skin. These receptors were obtained from a C3H/HeJ mouse with alopecia areata. The strain's MHC type: H2-k.

This clone has just a few counts. All gene names here are mouse names. The read ends 4 residues shy of where the CDR3 ends; the end is completed using the germline J gene. The V gene is TRBV19, the J gene TRBJ2-7; 8 bases map to TRBD2. CDR3 length: 14 residues. V was clipped by 1 base and J by 3 bases; unmatched bases: 3. Germline V gene sequence: CDR1 FNHDT, CDR2 SITEND (reference sequence). CDR3 residues: CASSIRDWLYEQYF. The CDR3 bases that were read are TGTGCCAGCAGTATAAGGGACTGGCTCTAT.

This clone was detected a few times. Gene names and germline refer to mouse. Read coverage stops 4 residues before the CDR3 terminus; the germline J gene supplies the remainder. J is TRBJ2-1 and V is TRBV1, with 8 bases aligning to TRBD1. The CDR3 runs 15 residues. Germline V CDR1 and CDR2: NSQYPW, LRSPGD (reference sequence). Trimming cost V 0 bases and J 5 bases; bases outside gene matches: 3. The CDR3 region is CTCSADRTGNAEQFF. The covered CDR3 bases are TGCACCTGCAGTGCAGATCGGACAGGGAATGCT.

With respect to this clone: Genes and germline are mouse. The CDR3 end lies 4 residues beyond the end of the read and is filled in from the germline J gene. The chain joins TRBV1 to TRBJ2-1, with TRBD1 identical over 10 bases. Germline CDR1 and CDR2: NSQYPW and LRSPGD (reference sequence). CDR3 length: 14 amino acids. CDR3 in amino acids: CTCSGQGARAEQFF. The covered CDR3 bases are TGCACCTGCAGTGGACAGGGGGCGCGGGCT.

This clone was seen ten or more times. Mouse gene names apply. The CDR3 is CASSDRTGKNQDTQYF. Incomplete CDR3 DNA: TGTGCCAGCAGTGATAGGACTGGGAAGAACCAAGAC. The chain carries TRBV13-3 and TRBJ2-5; TRBD2 matches 8 bases. From the germline J gene comes the end of the CDR3, since the read stops 4 residues before it. The CDR3 has 16 amino acids. V trimming: 1 base; J trimming: 0 bases; junction bases outside the gene matches: 4. Per the germline V gene, CDR1 is NNHDY and CDR2 is SYVADS.

This clone was seen more than once but under ten times. Gene names are the mouse ones. The CDR3 is cut off 4 residues early in the read; its end comes from the germline J gene. V and J are TRBV13-1 and TRBJ1-1; D might be TRBD1 (6 bases). Germline CDR1 is NSHNY and CDR2 is SYGAGN. This CDR3 has 13 residues. The part of the CDR3 DNA that was read is TGTGCCAGCAGTGATGCCGGGGGGCGA. This gives the protein CASSDAGGR. The entire CDR3 protein reads CASSDAGGREVFF.

This clone has a handful of counts. The gene symbols are mouse symbols. The read ends 4 residues early relative to the CDR3; the germline J gene fills the gap. The sample contains more than one DNA sequence encoding this CDR3. The V gene is TRBV14, the J gene TRBJ2-3, with D perhaps matching TRBD2 (6 bases). Germline V lookup: CDR1 SGHDT, CDR2 FRDEAV. The V gene lost 2 bases and the J gene lost 3 bases, with 10 bases spanning the gap. CDR3 length equals 14 residues. The CDR3 region is CASSLGGGAETLYF. The CDR3 DNA, read in part, is TGTGCCAGCAGTTTGGGGGGTGGCGCAGAA.

Details on this clone: Germline and genes: mouse. The read ends 4 residues early relative to the CDR3; the germline J gene fills the gap. The rearrangement uses TRBV19 and TRBJ2-1, with 10 bases aligning to TRBD2. Trimming cost V 5 bases and J 0 bases; bases outside gene matches: 8. The CDR3 has 17 amino acids. Germline loops: CDR1 FNHDT, CDR2 SITEND (reference sequence). The sequenced CDR3 bases are TGTGCCAGCAGCCCGACTGGGGGGCTTTATAACTATGCT. This sequence encodes CASSPTGGLYNYA. The whole CDR3 sequence is CASSPTGGLYNYAEQFF.

Note on this clone: Genes and germline come from the mouse. The read comes to an end 4 residues before the CDR3 does, leaving the germline J gene to fill in the end. The rearrangement uses TRBV31 and TRBJ2-3; maybe TRBD1 (6 bases). V shed 4 bases and J shed 4 bases, with 9 bases lying between them. This CDR3 is 12 amino acids long. Looked up from germline, CDR1 is GKSSPN and CDR2 is SITVG. CDR3 region: CAWTGHSETLYF. The covered CDR3 bases are TGTGCCTGGACGGGACATTCAGAA.

This clone was observed at least ten times. The genes and germline here are from mouse. The observed sequence ends 4 residues before the CDR3 terminus, with the missing tail filled in from the germline J gene. The chain is built from TRBV1 and TRBJ1-1; D possibly corresponds to TRBD1 (6 bases). The CDR3 is 14 residues long. The germline gives CDR1 NSQYPW, CDR2 LRSPGD (reference sequence). Between the trimmed V and J ends, which lost 3 bases and 1 base, there was a span of 9 bases. The CDR3 sequence is CTCSAPTGNTEVFF. The part of the CDR3 DNA that was read is TGCACCTGCAGTGCGCCGACAGGAAACACA.

About this clone: The genes and germline here are from mouse. Incomplete CDR3 DNA: TGTGCCAGCAGTGAGCAAGACCGAAACTGGTATGCT. It specifies CASSEQDRNWYA. The whole CDR3 sequence reads CASSEQDRNWYAEQFF. J is TRBJ2-1 and V is TRBV13-1; D might be TRBD2 (5 bases). Sequencing ends 4 residues short of the CDR3 end; the germline J gene provides the rest. This CDR3 has 16 residues. V dropped 2 bases and J dropped 4 bases, with 16 bases sitting between them. The germline V gene encodes CDR1 NSHNY and CDR2 SYGAGN.

This clone occurred a few times. The germline and genes are mouse ones. The read comes to an end 4 residues before the CDR3 does, leaving the germline J gene to fill in the end. This chain links TRBV19 with TRBJ2-3; D perhaps matches TRBD1 (5 bases). CDR1 and CDR2 from the germline V gene are FNHDT and SITEND (reference sequence). This CDR3 has 15 residues. Trimming took off 5 bases at V and 0 bases at J, with 13 bases between the two ends. This CDR3 is CASSPAGSSAETLYF. The CDR3 bases that were read are TGTGCCAGCAGCCCGGCAGGGTCTAGTGCAGAA.

This clone turned up a few times. One end of the junction does not line up with germline, which may come from a read error. Genes and germline are mouse. The read ends 4 residues shy of where the CDR3 ends; the end is completed using the germline J gene. V is TRBV1 and J is TRBJ2-7, with 9 bases matching TRBD2. Germline CDR1 and CDR2: NSQYPW and LRSPGD (reference sequence). The CDR3 spans 15 residues. The covered CDR3 bases are TGCACCTGCGGTGCTTGGGGGGGCGCGATCTAT. Amino acid sequence: CTCGAWGGAIY. The complete CDR3 reads CTCGAWGGAIYEQYF.

Of note for this clone: Gene names follow the mouse nomenclature. The read gets to within 4 residues of the CDR3 end, and the germline J gene fills in the rest. The chain has TRBV14 and TRBJ2-1; 12 bases agree with TRBD2. The CDR3 runs 17 residues. Germline V CDR1 and CDR2: SGHDT, FRDEAV. The ends lost 6 bases at V and 0 bases at J; junction bases unmatched: 7. CDR3 bases read: TGTGCCAGCACCCCGGGACTGGGGGGACCTAACTATGCT. Its protein product is CASTPGLGGPNYA. Given in full, the CDR3 is CASTPGLGGPNYAEQFF.

This clone was seen only a few times. DNA and listed protein disagree at residue 11, so the protein shown here was translated from the DNA. Just one base apart from a much larger clone, this may be a read error. All gene names here are mouse names. Other DNA sequences from this sample encode an identical CDR3 as well. The CDR3 bases that were read are TGTGCCAGCAGACAGGGCGTTTCTGGAAATACG. This sequence encodes CASRQGVSGNT. The entire CDR3 protein is CASRQGVSGNTLYF. The chain has TRBV13-3 and TRBJ1-3, with D perhaps TRBD1 (6 bases). The read ends 3 residues early relative to the CDR3; the germline J gene fills the gap. The CDR3 is 14 amino acids. V was clipped by 5 bases and J by 0 bases, with 9 bases between them. The germline gives CDR1 NNHDY, CDR2 SYVADS.

Worth noting for this clone: Gene names are mouse gene names. The CDR3 end falls 4 residues outside the read, so it is completed with the germline J gene. The V gene is TRBV13-3, the J gene TRBJ2-1; 13 nucleotides align to TRBD2. The V gene end was trimmed by 0 bases and the J gene end by 3 bases; junction bases not matched to a gene: 6. CDR1 NNHDY and CDR2 SYVADS come from the germline V gene. The CDR3 contains 18 residues. The CDR3 bases that were read are TGTGCCAGCAGTGATGCCCTTGGACTGGGGGGGCGCTATGCT. Translated, it gives CASSDALGLGGRYA. The full CDR3 protein reads CASSDALGLGGRYAEQFF.

As concerns this clone: Gene names and germline refer to mouse. The CDR3 goes on 4 residues after the read ends, and that part is filled in from the germline J gene. The rearrangement joins TRBV19 to TRBJ1-2; D call uncertain. CDR1 is FNHDT, CDR2 SITEND, per germline (reference sequence). V gave up 1 base and J gave up 0 bases, with 10 bases separating them. The CDR3 is made up of 15 amino acids. The CDR3 loop reads CASSISDISNSDYTF. The CDR3 DNA, read in part, is TGTGCCAGCAGTATAAGCGACATTTCAAACTCC.

This clone was counted many times. The genes are named according to mouse. The sequence runs out 4 residues before the end of the CDR3; the remainder is reconstructed from the germline J gene. The chain uses TRBV13-3 and TRBJ2-2, with D tentatively TRBD1 (5 bases). Trimming took 7 bases from V and 3 from J, leaving 13 bases between them. Looked up from germline, CDR1 is NNHDY and CDR2 is SYVADS. This CDR3 region has 14 residues. The CDR3 spells CASAATVDTGQLYF. The part of the CDR3 DNA that was read is TGTGCCAGCGCCGCGACAGTGGACACCGGG. The full variable domain, rest sourced from reference TRBV13-3 and TRBJ2-2, is EAAVTQSPRSKVAVTGGKVTLSCHQTNNHDYMYWYRQDTGHGLRLIHYSYVADSTEKGDIPDGYKASRPSQENFSLILELASLSQTAVYFCASAATVDTGQLYFGEGSKLTVL.

This clone was counted only a few times. The gene names given are mouse names. The CDR3 bases that were read are TGTGCCAGCAGTCCCGGAAGGGGGAACACA. As protein: CASSPGRGNT. The complete CDR3 sequence is CASSPGRGNTEVFF. The gene calls are TRBV19 and TRBJ1-1; TRBD1 might be the D (5 bases). The CDR3 end falls 4 residues outside the read, so it is completed with the germline J gene. Germline-derived CDR1 and CDR2 are FNHDT and SITEND (reference sequence). Deletions cut 4 bases from V and 1 base from J, with 11 bases between. The CDR3 has 14 amino acids.

This clone was counted between two and nine times. These gene names are mouse names. The read is 4 residues too short to cover the CDR3 end, so that end is filled in from the germline J gene. The J gene is TRBJ2-5, the V gene TRBV1; TRBD1 agrees at 7 bases. The CDR3 consists of 14 residues. Germline V gene lookup returns CDR1 NSQYPW and CDR2 LRSPGD (reference sequence). With V trimmed by 3 bases and J by 3 bases, 3 bases remained unmatched. The sequenced part of the CDR3 DNA is TGCACCTGCAGTGCTTCCAGGGGGCAAGAC. Translating gives CTCSASRGQD. The entire CDR3 sequence reads CTCSASRGQDTQYF.

This clone was found a few times. The gene names here belong to mouse. The CDR3 goes on 4 residues after the read ends, and that part is filled in from the germline J gene. V is TRBV17 and J is TRBJ2-5; 9 bases fit TRBD2. The CDR3 length is 13 residues. Germline assignment: CDR1 MNHDT and CDR2 YYDKIL. CDR3 sequence reads: CASSRDWADTQYF. The covered CDR3 bases are TGTGCTAGCAGCAGGGACTGGGCAGAC.